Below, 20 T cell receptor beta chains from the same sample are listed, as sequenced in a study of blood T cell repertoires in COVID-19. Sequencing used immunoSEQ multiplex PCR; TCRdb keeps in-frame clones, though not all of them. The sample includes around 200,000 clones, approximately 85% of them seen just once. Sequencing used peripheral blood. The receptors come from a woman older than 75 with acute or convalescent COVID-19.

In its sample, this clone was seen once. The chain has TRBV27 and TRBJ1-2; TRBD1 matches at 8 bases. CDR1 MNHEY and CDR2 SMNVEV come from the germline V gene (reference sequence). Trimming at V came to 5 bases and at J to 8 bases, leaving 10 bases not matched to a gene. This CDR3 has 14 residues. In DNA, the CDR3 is TGTGCCAGCAGTCACTCGGACAGGGAGGTGGGCTACACCTTC. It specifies CASSHSDREVGYTF.

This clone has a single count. CDR3 residues: CASRSDRVNTEAFF. DNA of the CDR3: TGCGCCAGCAGGAGCGACAGGGTGAACACTGAAGCTTTCTTT. The chain carries TRBV5-1 and TRBJ1-1; 7 bases line up with TRBD1. CDR3 length: 14 residues. Looked up from germline, CDR1 is SGHRS and CDR2 is YFSETQ. V dropped 5 bases and J dropped 0; count of bases not matched to a gene: 4.

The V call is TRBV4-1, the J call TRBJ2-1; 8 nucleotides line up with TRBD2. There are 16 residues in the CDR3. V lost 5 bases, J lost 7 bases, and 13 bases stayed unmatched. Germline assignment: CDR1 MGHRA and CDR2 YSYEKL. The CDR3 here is CASSNPGAGAGNEQFF. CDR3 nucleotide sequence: TGCGCCAGCAGCAACCCGGGAGCGGGAGCGGGTAATGAGCAGTTCTTC.

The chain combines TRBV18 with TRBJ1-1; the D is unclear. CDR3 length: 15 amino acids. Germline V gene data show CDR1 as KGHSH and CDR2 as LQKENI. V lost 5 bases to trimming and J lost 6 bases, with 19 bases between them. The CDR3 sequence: CASSVSTIQASEAFF. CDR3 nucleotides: TGTGCCAGCTCAGTGTCTACTATCCAAGCATCTGAAGCTTTCTTT.

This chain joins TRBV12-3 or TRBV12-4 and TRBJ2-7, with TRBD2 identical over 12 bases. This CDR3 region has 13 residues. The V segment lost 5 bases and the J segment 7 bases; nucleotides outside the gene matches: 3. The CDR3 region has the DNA TGTGCCAGCAGTGTCGGACTAGCGGGGGAGCAGTACTTC. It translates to CASSVGLAGEQYF.

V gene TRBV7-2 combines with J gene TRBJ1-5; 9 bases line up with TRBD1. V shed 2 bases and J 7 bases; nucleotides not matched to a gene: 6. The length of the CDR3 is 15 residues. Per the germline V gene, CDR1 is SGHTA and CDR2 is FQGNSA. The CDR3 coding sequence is TGTGCCAGCAGCTTAAACACAGGGGGCGGCCAGCCCCAGCATTTT. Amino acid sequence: CASSLNTGGGQPQHF.

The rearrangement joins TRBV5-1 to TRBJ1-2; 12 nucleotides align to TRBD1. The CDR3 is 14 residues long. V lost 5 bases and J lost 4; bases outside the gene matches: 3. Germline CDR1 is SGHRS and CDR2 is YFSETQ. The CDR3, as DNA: TGCGCCAGCAGTTGGGGACAGGGGGCCTATGGCTACACCTTC. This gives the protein CASSWGQGAYGYTF. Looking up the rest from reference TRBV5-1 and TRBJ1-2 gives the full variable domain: KAGVTQTPRYLIKTRGQQVTLSCSPISGHRSVSWYQQTPGQGLQFLFEYFSETQRNKGNFPGRFSGRQFSNSRSEMNVSTLELGDSALYLCASSWGQGAYGYTFGSGTRLTVV.

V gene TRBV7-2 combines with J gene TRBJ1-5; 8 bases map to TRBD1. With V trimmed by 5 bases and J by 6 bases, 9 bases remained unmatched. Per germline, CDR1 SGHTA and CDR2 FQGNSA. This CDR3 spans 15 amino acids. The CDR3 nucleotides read TGTGCCAGCAGCACAGACAGGGGAAGGGGTCAGCCCCAGCATTTT. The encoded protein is CASSTDRGRGQPQHF.

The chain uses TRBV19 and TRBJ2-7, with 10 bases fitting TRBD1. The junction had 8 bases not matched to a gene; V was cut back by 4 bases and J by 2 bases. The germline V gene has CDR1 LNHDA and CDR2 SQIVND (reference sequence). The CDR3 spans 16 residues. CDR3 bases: TGTGCCAGTAGTACCCGGGACAGGGGTCCGACCTACGAGCAGTACTTC. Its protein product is CASSTRDRGPTYEQYF.

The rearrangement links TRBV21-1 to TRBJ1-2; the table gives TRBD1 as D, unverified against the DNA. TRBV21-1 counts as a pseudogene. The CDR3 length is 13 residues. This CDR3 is CASSKVDRYGYTF. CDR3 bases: TGTGCCAGCAGCAAAGTAGACAGGTATGGCTACACCTTC.

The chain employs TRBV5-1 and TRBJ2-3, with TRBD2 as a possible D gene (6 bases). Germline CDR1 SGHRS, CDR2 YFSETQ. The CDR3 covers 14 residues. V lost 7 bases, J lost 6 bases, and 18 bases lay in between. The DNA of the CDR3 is TGCGCCAGCGGGGGGAGAACCCAGGGTGATACGCAGTATTTT. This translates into CASGGRTQGDTQYF.

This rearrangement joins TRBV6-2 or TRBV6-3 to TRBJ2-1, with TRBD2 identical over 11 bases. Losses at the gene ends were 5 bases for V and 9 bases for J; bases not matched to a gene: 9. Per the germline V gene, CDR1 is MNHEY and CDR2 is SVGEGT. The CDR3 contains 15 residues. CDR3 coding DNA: TGTGCCAGCAGTCGCCAGACTAGCGGGGCTCCTGAGCAGTTCTTC. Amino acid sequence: CASSRQTSGAPEQFF.

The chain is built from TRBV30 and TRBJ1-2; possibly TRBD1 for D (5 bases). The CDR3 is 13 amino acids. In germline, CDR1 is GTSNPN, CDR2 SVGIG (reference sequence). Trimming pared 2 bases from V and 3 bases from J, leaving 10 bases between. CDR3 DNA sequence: TGTGCCTGGAGTCTGCGGGGACACTATGGCTACACCTTC. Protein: CAWSLRGHYGYTF.

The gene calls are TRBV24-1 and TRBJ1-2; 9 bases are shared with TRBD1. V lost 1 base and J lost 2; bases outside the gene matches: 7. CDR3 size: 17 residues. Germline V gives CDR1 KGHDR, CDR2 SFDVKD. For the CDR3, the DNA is TGTGCCACCAGTGATTTTCCCGGGACAGGGATAAACTATGGCTACACCTTC. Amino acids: CATSDFPGTGINYGYTF.

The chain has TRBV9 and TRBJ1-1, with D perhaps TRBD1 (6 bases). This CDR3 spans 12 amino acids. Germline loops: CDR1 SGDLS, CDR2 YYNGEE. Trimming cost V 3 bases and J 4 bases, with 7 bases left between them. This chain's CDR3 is CASSGGGTEAFF. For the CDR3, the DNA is TGTGCCAGCAGCGGAGGGGGCACTGAAGCTTTCTTT.

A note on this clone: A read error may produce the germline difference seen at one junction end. The CDR3 here is CASSEIFRQANEKLFF. Here the CDR3 DNA reads TGTGCCAGCAGTGAAATCTTTCGACAGGCTAATGAGAAACTGTTTTTT. This chain links TRBV25-1 with TRBJ1-4; maybe TRBD1 (6 bases). This CDR3 spans 16 amino acids. Germline V gene lookup returns CDR1 MGHDK and CDR2 SYGVNS.

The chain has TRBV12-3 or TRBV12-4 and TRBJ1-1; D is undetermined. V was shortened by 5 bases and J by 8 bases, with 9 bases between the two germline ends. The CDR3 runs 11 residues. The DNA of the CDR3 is TGTGCCAGCAGTCCCGGGGTGGAAGCTTTCTTT. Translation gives CASSPGVEAFF.

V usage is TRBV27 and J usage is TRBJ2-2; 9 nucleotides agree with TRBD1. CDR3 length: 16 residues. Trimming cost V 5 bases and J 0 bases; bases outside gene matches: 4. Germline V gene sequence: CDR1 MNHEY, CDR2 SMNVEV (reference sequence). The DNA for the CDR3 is TGTGCCAGCAGTCCCCGGACAGGGGCGAACACCGGGGAGCTGTTTTTT. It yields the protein CASSPRTGANTGELFF.

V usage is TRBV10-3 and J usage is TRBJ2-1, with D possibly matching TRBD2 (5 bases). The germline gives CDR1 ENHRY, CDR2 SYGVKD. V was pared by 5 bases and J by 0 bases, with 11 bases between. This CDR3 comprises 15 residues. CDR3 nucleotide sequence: TGTGCCATCAGTCCTACGGGGAGCTCCTACAATGAGCAGTTCTTC. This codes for CAISPTGSSYNEQFF.

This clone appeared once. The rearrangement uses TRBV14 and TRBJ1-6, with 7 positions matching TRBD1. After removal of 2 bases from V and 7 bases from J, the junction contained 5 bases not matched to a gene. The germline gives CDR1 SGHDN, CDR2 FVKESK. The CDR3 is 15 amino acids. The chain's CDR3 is CASSQTGVYNSPLHF. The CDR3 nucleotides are TGTGCCAGCAGCCAAACAGGGGTCTACAATTCACCCCTCCACTTT.